Following are 2 T cell receptor beta chains from one sample sequenced in a study of a mutant IDH1 vaccine in newly diagnosed glioma. The protocol was immunoSEQ multiplex PCR, while the TCRdb copy is restricted to in-frame clones and leaves out a portion. The sample records about 46,000 clones, roughly 92% being singletons. This sample's time point: week 35, safety follow-up. Every single dose of the vaccine, 300 ug of mutant IDH1 20-mer peptide, came with topical imiquimod. Antigen specificity for these receptors is unknown. The input for sequencing was PBMCs, taken from a glioma patient whose treatment included an IDH1 peptide vaccine. These receptors came from a man aged 50-59 years with glioma.

Written as DNA, the CDR3 is TGTGCCACCCAGGCCGAGACTAGCGCGGATACGCAGTATTTT. This translates into CATQAETSADTQYF. The genes are TRBV7-9 and TRBJ2-3, with 8 nucleotides matching TRBD2. Germline V gene lookup returns CDR1 SEHNR and CDR2 FQNEAQ (reference sequence). Trimming at V came to 10 bases and at J to 6 bases, leaving 12 bases not matched to a gene. The CDR3 extends over 14 amino acids. The variable domain in full, completed from reference TRBV7-9 and TRBJ2-3, reads DTGVSQNPRHKITKRGQNVTFRCDPISEHNRLYWYRQTLGQGPEFLTYFQNEAQLEKSRLLSDRFSAERPKGSFSTLEIQRTEQGDSAMYLCATQAETSADTQYFGPGTRLTVL.

V is TRBV9 and J is TRBJ1-4; 8 bases agree with TRBD1. The germline CDR1 and CDR2 sequences are SGDLS and YYNGEE. Trimming at V came to 0 bases and at J to 0 bases, leaving 4 bases not matched to a gene. This CDR3 comprises 17 residues. The CDR3 sequence is CASSVGGTGTTNEKLFF. The DNA for the CDR3 is TGTGCCAGCAGCGTAGGAGGGACAGGAACAACTAATGAAAAACTGTTTTTT.